The text below deals with one T cell receptor beta chain. Its antigen is unknown. Assay used: immunoSEQ multiplex PCR; TCRdb lists only in-frame clones, some missing. The profile covers roughly 12,000 clones, with 60% to 80% appearing a single time and 8.3% taken by the ten largest. The data were taken from a study of chemoradiotherapy in HPV16-positive cancers. Study summary: Functional T-cell assays on a couple of HPV16-positive patients' cells defined candidate HPV-specific clones and common TCR motifs.

General observations from the study: The functional HPV-specific definition rests on just a couple of HPV16-positive patients. HPV-responsive T-cell expansion during chemoradiotherapy was linked to improved recurrence-free survival in HPV16-positive patients. Non-HPV-specific T cells did not expand in tumors during treatment, whereas candidate HPV-specific clones and E7-related motifs did.

The CDR3 length is 15 residues. Germline V lookup: CDR1 SGHRS, CDR2 YFSETQ. The V end was cut by 1 base, the J end by 5 bases, with 13 bases between. The V and J genes are TRBV5-1 and TRBJ2-1; D might be TRBD2 (5 bases). This receptor was obtained from a human donor with HPV-associated anogenital cancer. Collection took place from a patient who underwent chemoradiotherapy. The CDR3 nucleotides read TGCGCCAGCAGCTTGTGGGGAGACGGCGACAATGAGCAGTTCTTC. This translates into CASSLWGDGDNEQFF. Together with reference TRBV5-1 and TRBJ2-1, the CDR3 gives the full variable domain: KAGVTQTPRYLIKTRGQQVTLSCSPISGHRSVSWYQQTPGQGLQFLFEYFSETQRNKGNFPGRFSGRQFSNSRSEMNVSTLELGDSALYLCASSLWGDGDNEQFFGPGTRLTVL.